The 26 T cell receptor beta chains reported below all come from one sample, sequenced in a study of blood T cell repertoires in COVID-19. Assay: immunoSEQ multiplex PCR; the TCRdb copy retains only in-frame clones and omits some. In the table there are 150,000 to 190,000 clones, roughly 71% of which are singletons. The material sequenced was peripheral blood. The receptors originated from a woman of 80 years or more with acute or convalescent COVID-19.

The V gene is TRBV29-1, the J gene TRBJ2-1, with D possibly TRBD2 on 5 matching bases. The CDR3 has 11 amino acids. The germline gives CDR1 SQVTM, CDR2 ANQGSEA. V lost 4 bases and J lost 6, with 7 bases in between. The CDR3 protein is CSVGEGNEQFF. The CDR3 DNA reads TGCAGCGTTGGCGAGGGCAATGAGCAGTTCTTC.

This chain links TRBV6-5 with TRBJ1-1, with D uncertain. Germline CDR1 reads MNHEY; CDR2 reads SVGAGI. Trimming removed 7 bases at V and 2 bases at J, with 8 bases between. There are 12 residues in the CDR3. DNA of the CDR3: TGTGCCAGCATGGCGGGCAACACTGAAGCTTTCTTT. Translating it yields CASMAGNTEAFF.

The chain is built from TRBV9 and TRBJ2-3; D perhaps matches TRBD1 (6 bases). Germline lookup yields CDR1 SGDLS and CDR2 YYNGEE. The length of the CDR3 is 15 residues. Trimming removed 4 bases at V and 0 bases at J, with 12 bases between. CDR3 nucleotides: TGTGCCAGCAGCCCCCAGGGGACCAGCACAGATACGCAGTATTTT. Translation: CASSPQGTSTDTQYF. Drawing the rest from reference TRBV9 and TRBJ2-3, the complete variable domain is DSGVTQTPKHLITATGQRVTLRCSPRSGDLSVYWYQQSLDQGLQFLIQYYNGEERAKGNILERFSAQQFPDLHSELNLSSLELGDSALYFCASSPQGTSTDTQYFGPGTRLTVL.

The CDR3 loop reads CASSQYREGEQFF. The CDR3 DNA reads as TGCGCCAGCAGTCAATACAGGGAGGGCGAGCAGTTCTTC. The rearrangement joins TRBV23-1 to TRBJ2-1; a weak D match, TRBD2 (7 bases). TRBV23-1 is flagged as an ORF with uncertain function. Between the trimmed V and J ends, which lost 1 base and 10 bases, there was a span of 11 bases. This CDR3 region has 13 residues.

The chain carries TRBV14 and TRBJ2-7; TRBD1 matches 7 bases. Losses at the gene ends were 4 bases for V and 2 bases for J; bases not matched to a gene: 8. Germline V CDR1 and CDR2: SGHDN, FVKESK. The CDR3 has 15 amino acids. CDR3 DNA: TGTGCCAGCAGCCCCCTGGGGACAGCGACCTACGAGCAGTACTTC. Protein product: CASSPLGTATYEQYF.

This chain joins TRBV14 and TRBJ2-3; the D is unclear. V was trimmed by 1 base and J by 1 base, leaving 9 bases between them. The CDR3 loop spans 15 amino acids. Germline CDR1 SGHDN, CDR2 FVKESK. CDR3 DNA: TGTGCCAGCAGCCAAGGAGACGAGGGCACAGATACGCAGTATTTT. Translated, it gives CASSQGDEGTDTQYF.

This clone was observed a few times. V usage is TRBV27 and J usage is TRBJ1-1; a weak D match, TRBD1 (6 bases). The CDR3 runs to 14 residues. V lost 4 bases and J lost 4, with 13 bases in between. Per germline, CDR1 MNHEY and CDR2 SMNVEV (reference sequence). CDR3 sequence (DNA): TGTGCCAGCAGTTCGGGGGGCCCGGGCACTGAAGCTTTCTTT. Translated: CASSSGGPGTEAFF.

V gene TRBV4-3 combines with J gene TRBJ1-2; 7 nucleotides line up with TRBD1. The germline V gene encodes CDR1 LGHNA and CDR2 YSLEER. The CDR3 contains 15 residues. Unmatched junction bases numbered 6, after V lost 3 bases and J lost 2 bases. The CDR3 protein is CASSQEDRPNYGYTF. The DNA for the CDR3 is TGCGCCAGCAGCCAGGAGGACAGGCCCAACTATGGCTACACCTTC.

In its sample, this clone was seen a few times. This rearrangement joins TRBV3-1 (or the pseudogene TRBV3-2) to TRBJ1-2, with 7 bases identical to TRBD1. This CDR3 region has 13 residues. V gave up 5 bases and J gave up 4 bases; unmatched junction bases: 4. The V gene's germline CDR1 is LGHDT and CDR2 YNNKEL (reference sequence). CDR3 sequence reads: CASSSGTVYGYTF. CDR3 bases: TGTGCCAGCAGCTCCGGGACAGTCTATGGCTACACCTTC.

The chain carries TRBV7-9 and TRBJ2-7; possibly TRBD1 for D (5 bases). The CDR3 extends over 15 amino acids. The V gene's germline CDR1 is SEHNR and CDR2 FQNEAQ (reference sequence). Trimming took 1 base from V and 0 from J, leaving 10 bases between them. The CDR3 sequence: CASSLGADISYEQYF. CDR3 in DNA: TGTGCCAGCAGCTTAGGTGCGGACATCTCCTACGAGCAGTACTTC.

V gene TRBV2 combines with J gene TRBJ2-1, with D possibly TRBD1 on 6 matching bases. The CDR3 is 10 residues long. The V gene lost 5 bases and the J gene lost 15 bases, with 11 bases spanning the gap. Germline V gives CDR1 SNHLY, CDR2 FYNNEI. The CDR3 region has the DNA TGTGCCAGCAGTACCGGGACACCGTTCTTC. Translated, it gives CASSTGTPFF.

V is TRBV11-1 and J is TRBJ1-1; D is unresolved. The ends were cut back, 2 bases at V and 0 bases at J, with 10 bases in the middle. Germline V gene sequence: CDR1 SGHAT, CDR2 FQDESV (reference sequence). The CDR3 is 15 amino acids. CDR3 in DNA: TGTGCCAGCAGCTTATCTCAGGTTATGAACACTGAAGCTTTCTTT. It translates to CASSLSQVMNTEAFF. The complete variable domain, with remaining parts taken from reference TRBV11-1 and TRBJ1-1, reads EAEVAQSPRYKITEKSQAVAFWCDPISGHATLYWYRQILGQGPELLVQFQDESVVDDSQLPKDRFSAERLKGVDSTLKIQPAELGDSAMYLCASSLSQVMNTEAFFGQGTRLTVV.

This clone was counted between two and nine times. The genes are TRBV19 and TRBJ1-2; a weak D match, TRBD1 (5 bases). V dropped 6 bases and J dropped 8 bases, with 22 bases sitting between them. The CDR3 totals 15 residues. Germline V CDR1 and CDR2: LNHDA, SQIVND (reference sequence). The CDR3 loop is CASSPRGRDSVGYTF. In DNA form, the CDR3 reads TGTGCCAGTAGCCCCCGCGGGAGGGACTCTGTCGGCTACACCTTC.

The rearrangement joins TRBV5-1 to TRBJ2-1, with 12 nucleotides matching TRBD2. The germline gives CDR1 SGHRS, CDR2 YFSETQ. CDR3 length: 16 residues. The V and J ends lost 4 bases and 7 bases, in that order; junction bases with no gene match: 9. CDR3 loop: CASSHSSGRALNEQFF. The CDR3 DNA sequence: TGCGCCAGCAGCCACTCTAGCGGGAGGGCCTTAAATGAGCAGTTCTTC. Based on the CDR3 plus reference TRBV5-1 and TRBJ2-1, the full variable domain is KAGVTQTPRYLIKTRGQQVTLSCSPISGHRSVSWYQQTPGQGLQFLFEYFSETQRNKGNFPGRFSGRQFSNSRSEMNVSTLELGDSALYLCASSHSSGRALNEQFFGPGTRLTVL.

This clone was counted between two and nine times. The chain links TRBV7-9 to TRBJ1-6, with 11 bases matching TRBD1. J lost 7 bases, V lost 4 bases, and 3 bases had no gene match. CDR3 length equals 15 residues. Germline V gene lookup returns CDR1 SEHNR and CDR2 FQNEAQ (reference sequence). The CDR3 reads CASSWTGGANSPLHF. The CDR3 nucleotides read TGTGCCAGCAGCTGGACAGGGGGCGCGAATTCACCCCTCCACTTT.

V usage is TRBV4-2 and J usage is TRBJ1-5; 7 nucleotides align to TRBD1. CDR3 length: 15 amino acids. V shed 1 base and J 5 bases; nucleotides not matched to a gene: 5. Germline assignment: CDR1 LGHNA and CDR2 YNFKEQ. CDR3 nucleotides: TGTGCCAGCAGCCAAGGGAGGACAGGCGATCAGCCCCAGCATTTT. Residues: CASSQGRTGDQPQHF.

The rearrangement links TRBV20-1 to TRBJ1-6; perhaps TRBD1 as D (6 bases). The germline gives CDR1 DFQATT, CDR2 SNEGSKA (reference sequence). The CDR3 loop spans 13 amino acids. V lost 3 bases, J lost 8 bases, and 11 bases lay in between. The CDR3 loop is CSASTGQDSPLHF. The CDR3, as DNA: TGCAGTGCTAGTACAGGGCAGGATTCACCCCTCCACTTT.

This chain links TRBV2 with TRBJ2-1; D may be TRBD1 (6 bases). The V and J ends lost 6 bases and 2 bases respectively, with 11 bases between them. Per the germline V gene, CDR1 is SNHLY and CDR2 is FYNNEI. The CDR3 contains 14 residues. CDR3 DNA sequence: TGTGCCAGCAGGGCAGGGGTAACCTACAATGAGCAGTTCTTC. Amino acid sequence: CASRAGVTYNEQFF.

This chain links TRBV14 with TRBJ1-1; a possible D gene is TRBD1 (6 bases). This CDR3 is built from 17 residues. Trimming removed 7 bases at V and 2 bases at J, with 23 bases between. Germline CDR1 is SGHDN and CDR2 is FVKESK. The CDR3 nucleotides read TGTGCCAGCAAGGCGACCACAGGGTTTAACTTAAACACTGAAGCTTTCTTT. It is translated as CASKATTGFNLNTEAFF.

This clone was observed a single time. This chain links TRBV3-1 (or the pseudogene TRBV3-2) with TRBJ2-3, with 7 bases lining up with TRBD1. Germline CDR1 LGHDT, CDR2 YNNKEL (reference sequence). CDR3 length: 16 residues. The V and J ends lost 0 bases and 4 bases, in that order; junction bases with no gene match: 7. CDR3 sequence (DNA): TGTGCCAGCAGCCAAGATGTCTCGAGGGGGCCAGATACGCAGTATTTT. Protein product: CASSQDVSRGPDTQYF.

The V call is TRBV5-1, the J call TRBJ1-5; a weak D match, TRBD1 (5 bases). The CDR3 spans 13 residues. Looked up from germline, CDR1 is SGHRS and CDR2 is YFSETQ. The V and J ends lost 4 bases and 4 bases respectively, with 9 bases between them. In DNA, the CDR3 is TGCGCCAGCAGCGCGACAGTAAATCAGCCCCAGCATTTT. Encoded protein: CASSATVNQPQHF.

The DNA of the CDR3 is TGTGCCAGTAGAGGACAGGAAGCTTTCTTT. This codes for CASRGQEAFF. V is TRBV19 and J is TRBJ1-1; tentatively, D is TRBD1 (6 bases). Trimming removed 6 bases at V and 8 bases at J, with 7 bases between. CDR1 and CDR2 from the germline V gene are LNHDA and SQIVND (reference sequence). CDR3 length: 10 amino acids.

This chain links TRBV6-5 with TRBJ1-2, with 7 nucleotides matching TRBD1. CDR3 size: 13 residues. V dropped 7 bases and J dropped 2; count of bases not matched to a gene: 4. Germline-derived CDR1 and CDR2 are MNHEY and SVGAGI. The CDR3 region has the DNA TGTGCCAGCATCCCGGGACAGAACTATGGCTACACCTTC. As protein: CASIPGQNYGYTF.

V is TRBV18 and J is TRBJ1-2; D is perhaps TRBD1 (6 bases). The V and J ends lost 5 bases and 7 bases respectively, with 8 bases between them. CDR1 is KGHSH, CDR2 LQKENI, per germline. The CDR3 contains 11 residues. Written as DNA, the CDR3 is TGTGCCAGCTCAAACAGGGCTGGCTACACCTTC. It is translated as CASSNRAGYTF.

The chain links TRBV5-6 to TRBJ1-4, with TRBD1 matching 10 bases. After removal of 3 bases from V and 5 bases from J, the junction contained 7 bases not matched to a gene. The CDR3 spans 16 residues. The V gene's germline CDR1 is SGHDT and CDR2 YYEEEE. The chain's CDR3 is CASSSGTGAKNEKLFF. CDR3 in DNA: TGTGCCAGCAGCTCTGGGACAGGGGCAAAAAATGAAAAACTGTTTTTT. The whole variable domain, remainder taken from reference TRBV5-6 and TRBJ1-4, is DAGVTQSPTHLIKTRGQQVTLRCSPKSGHDTVSWYQQALGQGPQFIFQYYEEEERQRGNFPDRFSGHQFPNYSSELNVNALLLGDSALYLCASSSGTGAKNEKLFFGSGTQLSVL.

J is TRBJ1-1 and V is TRBV5-4, with 8 bases aligning to TRBD1. Trimming at V came to 3 bases and at J to 0 bases, leaving 13 bases not matched to a gene. Germline CDR1 and CDR2: SGHNT and YYREEE (reference sequence). This CDR3 is 18 amino acids long. The CDR3 here is CASSWGKFGQGMNTEAFF. The CDR3 DNA reads TGTGCCAGCAGCTGGGGGAAATTCGGACAGGGAATGAACACTGAAGCTTTCTTT.